Following are 13 T cell receptor beta chains from one sample sequenced in a study of beta chain features in type 1 diabetes. Sequenced material consisted of expressed TCRB transcripts (all of the isolated RNA was reverse transcribed). The table came from immunoSEQ multiplex PCR; TCRdb's copy has only in-frame clones and leaves some out. This table has 500,000 to 700,000 clones, about a sixth appearing once. Sequenced sample: naive CD4+ T cells from blood. All receptors come from a man aged 18-30 years in good health.

In this sample, this clone turned up a few times. The chain links TRBV7-2 to TRBJ2-6; D tentatively reads TRBD1 or TRBD2 (5 bases each). This CDR3 spans 15 amino acids. The V end lost 2 bases, the J end lost 2 bases, and 7 bases lay between the germline ends. The V gene's germline CDR1 is SGHTA and CDR2 FQGNSA. The CDR3 region has the DNA TGTGCCAGCAGCTTACAGGGAGCTGGGGCCAACGTCCTGACTTTC. Amino acids: CASSLQGAGANVLTF. Variable domain in full (rest from reference TRBV7-2 and TRBJ2-6): GAGVSQSPSNKVTEKGKDVELRCDPISGHTALYWYRQSLGQGLEFLIYFQGNSAPDKSGLPSDRFSAERTGGSVSTLTIQRTQQEDSAVYLCASSLQGAGANVLTFGAGSRLTVL.

There are a few counts of this clone. The V call is TRBV6-5, the J call TRBJ2-7; a possible D gene is TRBD2 (6 bases). Germline values: CDR1 MNHEY, CDR2 SVGAGI. Between the trimmed V and J ends, which lost 7 bases and 0 bases, there was a span of 16 bases. CDR3 length: 15 amino acids. CDR3 in DNA: TGTGCCAGCAATCCAAGAGTGGGGGGCTCCTACGAGCAGTACTTC. It yields the protein CASNPRVGGSYEQYF.

This chain links TRBV7-3 with TRBJ2-1; no clear D. Germline V gene sequence: CDR1 SGHTA, CDR2 FQGTGA. Trimming shortened V by 5 bases and J by 5 bases, and 13 bases separated the two germline ends. The CDR3 spans 14 residues. This CDR3 reads CASSPRQRDNEQFF. CDR3 DNA sequence: TGTGCCAGCAGCCCCAGACAAAGGGACAATGAGCAGTTCTTC.

This rearrangement joins TRBV7-6 to TRBJ2-1; D not certain. Trimming removed 5 bases from V and 7 bases from J, with 6 bases in between. This CDR3 has 11 amino acids. CDR1 SGHVS and CDR2 FNYEAQ come from the germline V gene. The CDR3 spells CASSVRNEQFF. Here the CDR3 DNA reads TGTGCCAGCAGCGTGAGGAATGAGCAGTTCTTC.

The chain combines TRBV28 with TRBJ2-7; unclear D gene. The V end was cut by 3 bases, the J end by 3 bases, with 9 bases between. The CDR3 spans 13 residues. The germline gives CDR1 MDHEN, CDR2 SYDVKM. The CDR3 protein is CASSFADNYEQYF. The CDR3 DNA sequence: TGTGCCAGCAGTTTTGCTGACAACTACGAGCAGTACTTC. Supplemented by reference TRBV28 and TRBJ2-7, the full variable domain reads DVKVTQSSRYLVKRTGEKVFLECVQDMDHENMFWYRQDPGLGLRLIYFSYDVKMKEKGDIPEGYSVSREKKERFSLILESASTNQTSMYLCASSFADNYEQYFGPGTRLTVT.

This clone was counted between two and nine times. CDR3 protein: CASGEGIQPQHF. CDR3 DNA sequence: TGTGCCAGCGGGGAGGGTATTCAGCCCCAGCATTTT. The rearrangement links TRBV6-1 to TRBJ1-5; D unclear. The CDR3 has 12 amino acids. From germline, CDR1 is MNHNS and CDR2 SASEGT. Trimming took 8 bases from V and 6 from J, leaving 11 bases between them.

A remark on this clone: It is likely a read error, because the conserved phenylalanine at the end of the CDR3 is missing. V and J are TRBV4-1 and TRBJ1-1; D might be TRBD1 (6 bases). Germline V gives CDR1 MGHRA, CDR2 YSYEKL. The CDR3 covers 14 residues. V lost 6 bases and J lost 3, with 14 bases in between. The CDR3 protein is CASSPEGEDTEAFL. The CDR3, as DNA: TGCGCCAGCAGTCCAGAGGGGGAGGACACTGAAGCTTTCCTT.

This clone has more than one count but fewer than ten. CDR3 coding DNA: TGTGCCAGCAGCCGGTGGCTAGTTAACAGGGACCAAGACACCGGGGAGCTGTTTTTT. Amino acid sequence: CASSRWLVNRDQDTGELFF. This chain uses TRBV4-2 with TRBJ2-2; D is perhaps TRBD1 (6 bases). Between the trimmed V and J ends, which lost 4 bases and 3 bases, there was a span of 24 bases. Germline V gene sequence: CDR1 LGHNA, CDR2 YNFKEQ. This CDR3 region has 19 residues.

J is TRBJ2-3 and V is TRBV5-1; weak D call: TRBD1 (5 bases). The V end was cut by 3 bases, the J end by 1 base, with 15 bases between. Germline values: CDR1 SGHRS, CDR2 YFSETQ. There are 16 residues in the CDR3. The CDR3 DNA sequence: TGCGCCAGCAGCTCCGCGGTCAGGGCCGGCACAGATACGCAGTATTTT. Residues: CASSSAVRAGTDTQYF.

This clone appeared a few times. The V gene is TRBV5-1, the J gene TRBJ2-5; 11 nucleotides agree with TRBD1. The V gene's germline CDR1 is SGHRS and CDR2 YFSETQ. The J segment lost 4 bases and the V segment lost 3 bases, leaving 8 bases of the junction unmatched. The CDR3 runs 16 residues. The CDR3 DNA follows: TGCGCCAGCAGCTGGAGGGGACAGGGGGAAGGAGAGACCCAGTACTTC. It translates to CASSWRGQGEGETQYF.

This clone showed up just a few times. The CDR3 protein is CASSQTPSLPGTQYF. CDR3 DNA sequence: TGTGCCAGCAGCCAGACGCCCAGTCTCCCGGGGACCCAGTACTTC. The chain has TRBV7-2 and TRBJ2-5; D is unclear. The ends were cut back, 5 bases at V and 7 bases at J, with 20 bases in the middle. Germline CDR1 and CDR2: SGHTA and FQGNSA. There are 15 residues in the CDR3.

The rearrangement joins TRBV10-2 to TRBJ2-3; 8 nucleotides line up with TRBD1. V gave up 6 bases and J gave up 4 bases; unmatched junction bases: 6. This CDR3 is built from 14 residues. Germline V gene data show CDR1 as WSHSY and CDR2 as SAAADI. The CDR3 sequence: CASSTGGGADTQYF. The CDR3 DNA reads TGCGCCAGCAGCACAGGGGGAGGTGCAGATACGCAGTATTTT.

This clone was found a few times. The chain employs TRBV29-1 and TRBJ1-5; D is uncertain. Trimming took 4 bases from V and 3 from J, leaving 4 bases between them. The CDR3 extends over 11 amino acids. CDR1 and CDR2 (germline): SQVTM, ANQGSEA. CDR3 loop: CSVGSNQPQHF. As DNA, the CDR3 is TGCAGCGTTGGGTCCAATCAGCCCCAGCATTTT. Full variable domain (rest looked up from reference TRBV29-1 and TRBJ1-5): SAVISQKPSRDICQRGTSLTIQCQVDSQVTMMFWYRQQPGQSLTLIATANQGSEATYESGFVIDKFPISRPNLTFSTLTVSNMSPEDSSIYLCSVGSNQPQHFGDGTRLSIL.